This TCR beta chain was sequenced during a study of T cells after yellow fever vaccination. Study-level results: Re-detected after boosting: most primary clones, almost 98% of CD4 and about 85% of CD8.

This clonotype was seen ten or more times. The target antigen is unknown. TCRdb re-analysed the 5' RACE reads in MiXCR, keeping a single row per CDR3 protein. The table has about 320,000 distinct CDR3 sequences, around 4.5% seen once. This TCR was recovered from a man younger than 35 who received the YFV17D yellow fever vaccine. The material sequenced was PBMCs, taken 15 days after the yellow fever booster vaccination.

This CDR3 reads CASSLGDGVSYNEQFF. In DNA form, the CDR3 reads TGTGCCAGCAGCTTAGGGGACGGAGTATCCTACAATGAGCAGTTCTTC. The rearrangement uses TRBV7-2 and TRBJ2-1; D might be TRBD1 or TRBD2, each matching 5 bases. V gave up 1 base and J gave up 1 base, with 11 bases separating them. This CDR3 comprises 16 residues. Looked up from germline, CDR1 is SGHTA and CDR2 is FQGNSA.